Given below is one TCR beta chain in context. The CDR3 is 14 residues long. V lost 4 bases, J lost 4 bases, and 14 bases lay in between. CDR1 and CDR2 (germline): SGHRS, YFSETQ. Each donor was healthy, and each was a bone marrow donor. PCR involved 60 Vbeta and 13 Jbeta primers. Libraries were prepared by immunoSEQ multiplex PCR; TCRdb keeps only in-frame clonotypes and omits some of them. The repertoire holds some 150,000 clones, 77% seen once, with 4.5% to 5% in the top ten. This record belongs to a study of cytomegalovirus exposure and HLA in healthy donors. The sequenced sample consisted of PBMCs. The chain has TRBV5-1 and TRBJ2-5; maybe TRBD1 (6 bases). This sequence originates from a woman in her forties or fifties in good health and CMV-seronegative. CDR3 in amino acids: CASSQLQGAETQYF. In DNA form, the CDR3 reads TGCGCCAGCAGCCAACTACAGGGAGCAGAGACCCAGTACTTC.